This T cell receptor (beta chain) was retrieved from a study of Tregs in tolerant kidney transplant recipients. Sequencing was performed with immunoSEQ multiplex PCR; in TCRdb, only in-frame clones are kept and a portion is missing. The top ten hold roughly 0.63% of the sample, which has roughly 120,000 clones, about 91% seen once. CDR3 size: 14 residues. With 3 bases clipped from V and 4 bases from J, the junction kept 4 bases outside the gene matches. Germline V CDR1 and CDR2: SGHAT, FQNNGV. Study results and limitations: Findings come from small patient numbers and require larger validation. Activated donor B cell expansion appeared to reveal the most relevant donor-specific TCRbeta repertoire. Biological reproducibility was not directly addressed, but technical replication error appeared minimal.

Worth noting for this clone: What it recognizes is unknown.

Material for sequencing was CD4+ T cells from blood. V gene TRBV11-2 combines with J gene TRBJ1-2, with 8 nucleotides matching TRBD1. The receptor comes from a human donor in good health. The CDR3: CASSFQGAAYGYTF. CDR3 coding DNA: TGTGCCAGCAGCTTTCAGGGGGCGGCCTATGGCTACACCTTC.